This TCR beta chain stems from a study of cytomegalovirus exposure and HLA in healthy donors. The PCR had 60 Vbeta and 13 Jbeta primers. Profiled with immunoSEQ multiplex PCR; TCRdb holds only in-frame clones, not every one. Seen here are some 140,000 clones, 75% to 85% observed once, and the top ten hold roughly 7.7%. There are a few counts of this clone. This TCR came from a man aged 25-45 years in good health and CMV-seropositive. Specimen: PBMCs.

The CDR3 coding sequence is TGTGCCAGCAGGCGGGCAGCCGTTGAGCAGTTCTTC. Protein product: CASRRAAVEQFF. The chain combines TRBV28 with TRBJ2-1; possible D gene TRBD2, 5 bases. The V end was cut by 6 bases, the J end by 9 bases, with 12 bases between. This CDR3 is 12 amino acids long. Looked up from germline, CDR1 is MDHEN and CDR2 is SYDVKM.